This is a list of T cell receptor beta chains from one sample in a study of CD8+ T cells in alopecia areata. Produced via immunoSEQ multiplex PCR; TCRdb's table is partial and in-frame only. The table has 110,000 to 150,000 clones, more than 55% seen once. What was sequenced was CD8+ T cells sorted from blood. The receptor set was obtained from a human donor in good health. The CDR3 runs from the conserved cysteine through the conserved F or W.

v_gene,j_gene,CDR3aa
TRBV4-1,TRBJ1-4,CASSQARDRGPEKLFF
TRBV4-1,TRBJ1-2,CASSQTLGLDGYTF
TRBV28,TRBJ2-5,CASTLGSWGTQYF
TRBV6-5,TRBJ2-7,CASSYSKGYEQYF
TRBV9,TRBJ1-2,CASNRGNYGYTF
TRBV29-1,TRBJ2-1,CSVEGRAGGGYDEQFF
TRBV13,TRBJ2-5,CASSFITRTDPFQETQYF
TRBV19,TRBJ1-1,CASSRAGGVSTEAFF
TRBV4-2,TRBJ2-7,CASSHDPTGFHEQYF
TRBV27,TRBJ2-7,CASSLSTSGSYEQYF
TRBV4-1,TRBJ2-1,CASSQDSNEQFF
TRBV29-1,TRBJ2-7,CSVEGRIGEQYF
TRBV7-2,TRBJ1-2,CASSPTGVGYTF
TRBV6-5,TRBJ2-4,CASSHGTAKNIQYF
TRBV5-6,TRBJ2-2,CASRNLAGVAGELFF
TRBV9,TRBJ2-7,CASSVDDGEQYF
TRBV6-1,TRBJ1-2,CASSEPGQGTYGYTF
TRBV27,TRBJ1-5,CASSSLSALSNQPQHF
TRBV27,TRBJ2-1,CASSLLGGSAYNEQFF
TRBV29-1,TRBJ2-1,CSVGRRQGHNEQFF
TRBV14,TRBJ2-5,CASSQDIPETQYF
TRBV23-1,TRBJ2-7,CASSQSGVSSYEQYF
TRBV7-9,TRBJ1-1,CASSQPGMNTEAFF
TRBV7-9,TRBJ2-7,CASSLTGLGGYEQYF
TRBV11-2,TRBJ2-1,CASSPLSSEQFF
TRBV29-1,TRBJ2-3,CSVEPRDGNTDTQYF
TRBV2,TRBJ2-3,CASSGGVRTDTQYF
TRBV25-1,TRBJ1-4,CASSSDIEKLFF
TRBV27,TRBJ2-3,CASSAGTGSTDTQYF
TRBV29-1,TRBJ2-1,CSVPGLGRYNEQFF
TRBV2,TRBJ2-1,CATLPLGRGEDEQFF
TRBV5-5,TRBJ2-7,CASSLEFHEQYF
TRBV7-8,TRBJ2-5,CASSSGTEEETQYF
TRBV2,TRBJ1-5,CASSPGRAGQPQHF
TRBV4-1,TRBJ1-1,CASSQIRGGPEAFF
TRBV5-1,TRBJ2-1,CASSSKGVNEQFF
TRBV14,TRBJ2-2,CASSQDQIPRAGELFF
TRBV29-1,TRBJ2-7,CSVEKVGQGAPYEQYF
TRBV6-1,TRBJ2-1,CASSEFYRVHEQFF
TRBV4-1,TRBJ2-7,CASSHRDVGLALDEQYF
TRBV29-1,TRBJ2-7,CSVQTGKRYEQYF
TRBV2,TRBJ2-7,CASSDSLGEQYF
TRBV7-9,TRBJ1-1,CASSGEPQYTEAFF
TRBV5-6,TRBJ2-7,CASSSRGIAGSYEQYF
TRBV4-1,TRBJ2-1,CASSQDGTGLDEQFF
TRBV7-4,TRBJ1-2,CASRSQPGQSYGYTF
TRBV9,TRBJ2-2,CASSATNTGELFF
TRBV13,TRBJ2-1,CASRIWGDNNNEQFF
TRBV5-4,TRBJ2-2,CASSSTSGPNTGELFF
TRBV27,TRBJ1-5,CASSPLQGGIQPQHF